This T cell receptor (beta chain) was sequenced during a study of long-term antiretroviral therapy in people with HIV. Survey-level resolution applied to immunoSEQ assay v3.0. Clones were sequenced by immunoSEQ multiplex PCR, and TCRdb holds only the in-frame ones, with some missing. The table has about 23,000 clones, approximately 85% seen once. The V gene's germline CDR1 is MNHEY and CDR2 SMNVEV (reference sequence). This CDR3 comprises 13 residues. The ends were cut back, 10 bases at V and 0 bases at J, with 13 bases in the middle. This TCR was recovered from a man aged 25-45 years with HIV. This chain uses TRBV27 with TRBJ2-7, with D unclear. The sequencing used unsorted PBMCs, collected 1.5 years after starting antiretroviral therapy. The CDR3 DNA reads TGTGCCATCCCAGGCATTTACTCCTACGAGCAGTACTTC. Translated: CAIPGIYSYEQYF.